The 24 T cell receptor beta chains reported below all come from one sample, sequenced in a study of blood T cell repertoires in COVID-19. Sequenced by immunoSEQ multiplex PCR; TCRdb stores in-frame clones only, minus some. The table includes under 300,000 clones, roughly four fifths detected once. Sample: peripheral blood. The receptors were gathered from a man between 25 and 39 years old who had recovered from COVID-19.

CDR3 sequence (DNA): TGTGCCAGCAGCGCTACGGTGCAAGAGACCCAGTACTTC. This encodes CASSATVQETQYF. The chain carries TRBV9 and TRBJ2-5; D remains unclear. The CDR3 is 13 amino acids. The V gene's germline CDR1 is SGDLS and CDR2 YYNGEE. With 3 bases removed from V and 2 bases from J, the gap between germline ends came to 8 bases.

This chain joins TRBV4-2 and TRBJ1-5; D ambiguous. V was shortened by 0 bases and J by 6 bases, with 6 bases between the two germline ends. The length of the CDR3 is 13 residues. Germline V gene data show CDR1 as LGHNA and CDR2 as YNFKEQ. This CDR3 reads CASSQDTGQPQHF. DNA of the CDR3: TGTGCCAGCAGCCAAGACACCGGTCAGCCCCAGCATTTT.

The rearrangement joins TRBV5-5 to TRBJ1-2; tentative D call: TRBD1 (6 bases). V was shortened by 1 base and J by 2 bases, with 9 bases between the two germline ends. CDR1 SGHKS and CDR2 YYEKEE come from the germline V gene (reference sequence). The CDR3 is 14 residues long. The CDR3 spells CASSLQQGNYGYTF. The CDR3 nucleotides are TGTGCCAGCAGCTTGCAGCAGGGGAACTATGGCTACACCTTC.

This chain connects TRBV18 to TRBJ1-1; 10 positions agree with TRBD1. Germline lookup yields CDR1 KGHSH and CDR2 LQKENI. CDR3 length: 13 residues. V gave up 6 bases and J gave up 10 bases; unmatched junction bases: 8. CDR3: CASSPGQGSRAFF. CDR3 nucleotide sequence: TGTGCCAGCTCCCCGGGACAGGGGAGTCGAGCTTTCTTT.

This chain joins TRBV6-5 and TRBJ2-2; TRBD2 matches at 8 bases. V shed 2 bases and J 0 bases; nucleotides not matched to a gene: 2. CDR1 and CDR2 (germline): MNHEY, SVGAGI. The CDR3 has 16 residues. CDR3 bases: TGTGCCAGCAGTTACCGGGGGGGATCGAACACCGGGGAGCTGTTTTTT. Encoded protein: CASSYRGGSNTGELFF.

The chain carries TRBV19 and TRBJ1-1; maybe TRBD1 (5 bases). CDR3 size: 13 residues. CDR1 and CDR2 (germline): LNHDA, SQIVND (reference sequence). V was clipped by 6 bases and J by 7 bases, with 15 bases between them. CDR3 loop: CASSQQVTYEAFF. DNA for the CDR3: TGTGCCAGTAGCCAACAGGTGACTTATGAAGCTTTCTTT.

The chain combines TRBV2 with TRBJ2-7; 9 bases agree with TRBD1. V shed 8 bases and J 3 bases; nucleotides not matched to a gene: 2. This CDR3 region has 12 residues. CDR1 is SNHLY, CDR2 FYNNEI, per germline. CDR3 nucleotides: TGTGCCAGCGGGACAGGGATCTACGAGCAGTACTTC. Translated: CASGTGIYEQYF.

The chain recombines TRBV9 with TRBJ2-5; D unresolved. Deletions cut 7 bases from V and 5 bases from J, with 12 bases between. The CDR3 extends over 12 amino acids. Germline V gives CDR1 SGDLS, CDR2 YYNGEE. CDR3 loop: CASASLGETQYF. The CDR3, as DNA: TGTGCCAGCGCGAGCCTCGGGGAGACCCAGTACTTC. Full variable domain (rest looked up from reference TRBV9 and TRBJ2-5): DSGVTQTPKHLITATGQRVTLRCSPRSGDLSVYWYQQSLDQGLQFLIQYYNGEERAKGNILERFSAQQFPDLHSELNLSSLELGDSALYFCASASLGETQYFGPGTRLLVL.

The chain carries TRBV6-5 and TRBJ1-5; the D gene is possibly TRBD1 (5 bases). The CDR3 is 14 amino acids. The germline CDR1 and CDR2 sequences are MNHEY and SVGAGI. With 4 bases removed from V and 4 bases from J, the gap between germline ends came to 11 bases. This CDR3 reads CASSSHQGNQPQHF. The CDR3 coding sequence is TGTGCCAGCAGTTCCCACCAGGGTAATCAGCCCCAGCATTTT.

The CDR3: CASSPLELYGYTF. In DNA form, the CDR3 reads TGTGCCAGCTCACCTCTGGAGTTGTATGGCTACACCTTC. The chain couples TRBV18 to TRBJ1-2; no definite D call. Germline V gene data show CDR1 as KGHSH and CDR2 as LQKENI. Trimming took 3 bases from V and 5 from J, leaving 10 bases between them. The CDR3 extends over 13 amino acids.

This clone occurred a few times. The rearrangement links TRBV3-1 (or the pseudogene TRBV3-2) to TRBJ1-2; 7 bases fit TRBD1. V trimming: 2 bases; J trimming: 6 bases; junction bases outside the gene matches: 6. The CDR3 totals 14 residues. From germline, CDR1 is LGHDT and CDR2 YNNKEL (reference sequence). The CDR3 region is CASSQYRGSHGYTF. The CDR3 nucleotides read TGTGCCAGCAGCCAATACAGGGGATCCCATGGCTACACCTTC.

This sequence joins TRBV6-5 and TRBJ1-2; 11 bases match TRBD1. Germline CDR1 reads MNHEY; CDR2 reads SVGAGI. After removal of 6 bases from V and 1 base from J, the junction contained 4 bases not matched to a gene. The CDR3 extends over 15 amino acids. The CDR3 protein is CASRPGTGGNYGYTF. The CDR3 nucleotides are TGTGCCAGCAGACCCGGGACAGGGGGTAACTATGGCTACACCTTC.

The V and J genes are TRBV5-4 and TRBJ2-3, with 10 bases matching TRBD2. CDR3 length equals 15 residues. Germline V gene lookup returns CDR1 SGHNT and CDR2 YYREEE (reference sequence). J gave up 3 bases and V 2 bases, and 3 bases lay outside the gene matches. The CDR3: CASSLAGGLTDTQYF. CDR3 DNA sequence: TGTGCCAGCAGCTTAGCGGGGGGGCTAACAGATACGCAGTATTTT.

This clone has a single count. The chain couples TRBV3-1 (or the pseudogene TRBV3-2) to TRBJ2-5; weak D call: TRBD2 (5 bases). Trimming pared 1 base from V and 5 bases from J, leaving 17 bases between. The CDR3 sequence is 16 residues long. In germline, CDR1 is LGHDT, CDR2 YNNKEL (reference sequence). For the CDR3, the DNA is TGTGCCAGCAGCCAAGCCCGCGAGGACTTCAGTGAGACCCAGTACTTC. It is translated as CASSQAREDFSETQYF.

The V gene is TRBV12-3 or TRBV12-4, the J gene TRBJ1-2; D not certain. The CDR3 is made up of 13 amino acids. V lost 5 bases to trimming and J lost 6 bases, with 13 bases between them. The CDR3 sequence: CASSRLESNGYTF. CDR3 coding DNA: TGTGCCAGCAGTCGACTTGAATCGAATGGCTACACCTTC.

The chain is built from TRBV7-3 and TRBJ2-1; weak D call: TRBD1 (6 bases). The CDR3 extends over 14 amino acids. Trimming took off 2 bases at V and 13 bases at J, with 18 bases between the two ends. The germline CDR1 and CDR2 sequences are SGHTA and FQGTGA. The CDR3 nucleotides read TGTGCCAGCAGCTTAGAGGGGGTGGGGCGGACTCAGTTCTTC. It codes for CASSLEGVGRTQFF.

With regard to this clone: Other DNA sequences in this sample translate to the same CDR3. CDR3 DNA: TGTGCCAGCAGCGTAGCCTTAGATACGCAGTATTTT. Protein product: CASSVALDTQYF. The chain links TRBV9 to TRBJ2-3, with unresolved D. Germline CDR1 is SGDLS and CDR2 is YYNGEE. The V and J ends lost 0 bases and 5 bases respectively, with 4 bases between them. This CDR3 region has 12 residues.

This clone has just one count. V is TRBV11-2 and J is TRBJ2-1, with 7 nucleotides matching TRBD2. The CDR3 is 16 residues long. The ends lost 2 bases at V and 7 bases at J; junction bases unmatched: 11. Germline-derived CDR1 and CDR2 are SGHAT and FQNNGV. The CDR3 region has the DNA TGTGCCAGCAGCTTAATACTTGGGGGGGGGTGGAATGAGCAGTTCTTC. This translates into CASSLILGGGWNEQFF.

In this sample, this clone turned up once. This chain joins TRBV7-8 and TRBJ1-3; possibly TRBD1 for D (6 bases). Deletions cut 6 bases from V and 4 bases from J, with 10 bases between. There are 13 residues in the CDR3. Germline CDR1 SGHVS, CDR2 FQNEAQ. In DNA form, the CDR3 reads TGTGCCAGCAGGATTGGGGGCGGAAACACCATATATTTT. Translated: CASRIGGGNTIYF.

This chain links TRBV20-1 with TRBJ2-7, with 14 bases matching TRBD2. Germline values: CDR1 DFQATT, CDR2 SNEGSKA (reference sequence). CDR3 size: 15 residues. V lost 3 bases to trimming and J lost 2 bases; unmatched junction nucleotides: 3. CDR3: CSASVTSGGAYEQYF. CDR3 nucleotides: TGCAGTGCTAGTGTGACTAGCGGGGGGGCCTACGAGCAGTACTTC.

The V and J genes are TRBV2 and TRBJ2-7; TRBD1 aligns across 7 bases. CDR1 is SNHLY and CDR2 is FYNNEI in the germline V gene. With 0 bases clipped from V and 6 bases from J, the junction kept 2 bases outside the gene matches. CDR3 length equals 13 residues. DNA of the CDR3: TGTGCCAGCAGTGAAGCGAGGGGGCGCGAGCAGTACTTC. This encodes CASSEARGREQYF.

The genes are TRBV29-1 and TRBJ2-7; the D gene is possibly TRBD2 (7 bases). CDR3 length: 15 amino acids. Trimming pared 6 bases from V and 6 bases from J, leaving 24 bases between. Germline CDR1 reads SQVTM; CDR2 reads ANQGSEA. DNA of the CDR3: TGCAGCGTAACCCTTAGCCTGGGGGGGCTCTTCGAGCAGTACTTC. The encoded protein is CSVTLSLGGLFEQYF.

This clone was picked up a small number of times. The chain couples TRBV7-8 to TRBJ2-7; D call uncertain. The CDR3 sequence is 13 residues long. V was cut by 0 bases and J by 1 base, with 4 bases left in between. In germline, CDR1 is SGHVS, CDR2 FQNEAQ. The CDR3 spells CASSLASSYEQYV. The CDR3 DNA reads TGTGCCAGCAGCTTAGCGTCATCCTACGAGCAGTACGTC.

The chain links TRBV7-2 to TRBJ2-3; 11 positions agree with TRBD2. Germline CDR1 SGHTA, CDR2 FQGNSA. There are 17 residues in the CDR3. The trim removed 4 bases at V and 3 bases at J, leaving 9 bases unmatched. The CDR3: CASSSTSGAYKTDTQYF. Written as DNA, the CDR3 is TGTGCCAGCAGCTCGACTAGCGGGGCCTATAAGACAGATACGCAGTATTTT.